This TCR beta chain was recorded in a study of response to subunit inactivated influenza vaccine. One entry per CDR3 protein, called by TCRdb with MiXCR from the RT-PCR reads. Altogether about 170,000 distinct CDR3 sequences are present, more than 10% being singletons, with the ten largest covering approximately 30%. This clonotype came up many times. Per germline, CDR1 SQVTM and CDR2 ANQGSEA. CDR3 size: 12 residues. Between the trimmed V and J ends, which lost 4 bases and 5 bases, there was a span of 12 bases. These sequences were also reported in another study, on T cells expressing NK-cell markers. That investigation notes: 5'RACE template switching with UMIs generated TCR beta cDNA. In the group of eight sequenced donors, seven were HCMV-seropositive and one was seronegative. An anti-gamma-delta TCR antibody restricted sorting to alpha-beta TCR T cells in several experiments. One observes that, in several donors, these clonotypes were also the leading ones within the CD3+CD56-NKG2C+ fraction.

This clonotype originated in a man aged 45-65 years who received an inactivated influenza vaccine. The V and J genes are TRBV29-1 and TRBJ2-7; weak D call: TRBD1 (6 bases). The sample here was CD8+ T cells sorted from PBMCs, taken 11 to 12 days after vaccination. The CDR3 DNA follows: TGCAGCGTTGGCCCCCCAGGGGACGAGCAGTACTTC. Its translation: CSVGPPGDEQYF.